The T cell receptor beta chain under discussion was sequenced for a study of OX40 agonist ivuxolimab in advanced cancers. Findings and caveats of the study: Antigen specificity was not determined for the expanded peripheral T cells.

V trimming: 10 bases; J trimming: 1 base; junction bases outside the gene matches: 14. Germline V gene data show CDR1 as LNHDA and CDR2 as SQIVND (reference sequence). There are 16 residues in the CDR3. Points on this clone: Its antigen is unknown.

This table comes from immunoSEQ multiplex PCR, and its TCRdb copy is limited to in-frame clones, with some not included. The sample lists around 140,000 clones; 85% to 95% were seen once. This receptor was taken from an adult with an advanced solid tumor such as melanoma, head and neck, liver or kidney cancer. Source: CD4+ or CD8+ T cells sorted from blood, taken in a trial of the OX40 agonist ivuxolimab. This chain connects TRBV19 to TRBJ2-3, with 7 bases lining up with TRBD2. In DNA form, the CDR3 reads TGTGCCACCCGTAGCGGGCGTTTACTCCGCACAGATACGCAGTATTTT. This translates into CATRSGRLLRTDTQYF.